These 24 T cell receptor beta chains were all obtained from the same sample, sequenced in a study of OX40 agonist ivuxolimab in advanced cancers. Libraries were built with the immunoSEQ multiplex PCR assay. As stored in TCRdb, this immuneACCESS dataset retains in-frame rearrangements with V and J assigned. A fraction of the clones does not appear; measured against another copy, unresolved V genes explain less than half of the discrepancy, and the remainder lacks a known reason. The sample table holds fewer than 45,000 clones, of which about four fifths were seen once. The top ten clonotypes cover about 2% of the sample. Source: CD4+ or CD8+ T cells sorted from blood, taken in a trial of the OX40 agonist ivuxolimab. These receptors all come from an adult with an advanced solid tumor such as melanoma, head and neck, liver or kidney cancer.

The gene calls are TRBV5-6 and TRBJ2-3; TRBD2 matches 8 bases. With 0 bases clipped from V and 5 bases from J, the junction kept 8 bases outside the gene matches. The CDR3 runs 16 residues. Germline loops: CDR1 SGHDT, CDR2 YYEEEE. The CDR3 here is CASSLVVGGAIDTQYF. In DNA, the CDR3 is TGTGCCAGCAGCTTGGTCGTCGGGGGGGCTATAGATACGCAGTATTTT.

This chain connects TRBV18 to TRBJ2-2; 9 nucleotides agree with TRBD1. CDR1 is KGHSH, CDR2 LQKENI, per germline. The junction had 4 bases not matched to a gene; V was cut back by 3 bases and J by 5 bases. The CDR3 is made up of 15 amino acids. As DNA, the CDR3 is TGTGCCAGCTCACCGATACAGGGGGCTACCGGGGAGCTGTTTTTT. This gives the protein CASSPIQGATGELFF.

This chain uses TRBV18 with TRBJ1-1, with a possible D match to TRBD1 (6 bases). CDR1 and CDR2 from the germline V gene are KGHSH and LQKENI. Trimming took off 2 bases at V and 4 bases at J, with 14 bases between the two ends. This CDR3 is 15 amino acids long. In DNA form, the CDR3 reads TGTGCCAGCTCACCATTGGGGGCTTCTGGCACTGAAGCTTTCTTT. Translation gives CASSPLGASGTEAFF.

This sequence joins TRBV4-1 and TRBJ2-3, with D uncertain. V lost 1 base and J 3 bases, leaving 11 bases between the germline ends. Germline CDR1 is MGHRA and CDR2 is YSYEKL. This CDR3 is built from 15 residues. The CDR3 is CASSQASAATDTQYF. The CDR3 region has the DNA TGCGCCAGCAGCCAAGCCTCTGCGGCGACAGATACGCAGTATTTT.

The rearrangement links TRBV10-3 to TRBJ1-1; tentatively, D is TRBD1 (5 bases). The germline V gene has CDR1 ENHRY and CDR2 SYGVKD. The CDR3 covers 13 residues. The ends were cut back, 4 bases at V and 5 bases at J, with 11 bases in the middle. DNA for the CDR3: TGTGCCATCAGTGGGGGGAAGGAGACTGAAGCTTTCTTT. As protein: CAISGGKETEAFF.

The rearrangement links TRBV7-8 to TRBJ2-2; D perhaps matches TRBD1 (5 bases). CDR3 length: 17 amino acids. CDR1 SGHVS and CDR2 FQNEAQ come from the germline V gene. The V and J ends lost 8 bases and 1 base respectively, with 20 bases between them. The CDR3 DNA follows: TGTGCCAGCGGTCAGTGGTTGGGGCACGTGAACACCGGGGAGCTGTTTTTT. Translating it yields CASGQWLGHVNTGELFF.

This rearrangement joins TRBV10-3 to TRBJ2-7; TRBD2 matches at 9 bases. V was clipped by 0 bases and J by 6 bases; unmatched bases: 6. The germline CDR1 and CDR2 sequences are ENHRY and SYGVKD. This CDR3 contains 15 residues. DNA of the CDR3: TGTGCCATCAGTGAGTCGAGCGGGAGGTCCGGCGAGCAGTACTTC. This codes for CAISESSGRSGEQYF.

The V call is TRBV21-1, the J call TRBJ2-2; the table's D call of TRBD2 was not tested on the DNA. TRBV21-1 is a listed pseudogene. CDR3 length equals 19 residues. The CDR3 nucleotides read TGTGCCAGCAGCAAAGGGTCCCCTAGCGGGAGATCCGGCACCGGGGAGCTGTTTTTT. Protein product: CASSKGSPSGRSGTGELFF.

This clone is medium-sized by share. The chain has TRBV7-9 and TRBJ2-7; no firm D call. Germline V gene lookup returns CDR1 SEHNR and CDR2 FQNEAQ (reference sequence). Trimming cost V 5 bases and J 1 base, with 12 bases left between them. This CDR3 comprises 14 residues. The CDR3 DNA reads as TGTGCCAGCAGCCCCACAGTTCCTTCCTACGAGCAGTACTTC. As protein: CASSPTVPSYEQYF.

The rearrangement links TRBV18 to TRBJ1-6; a weak D match, TRBD1 (5 bases). The CDR3 totals 15 residues. Per the germline V gene, CDR1 is KGHSH and CDR2 is LQKENI. Trimming pared 1 base from V and 5 bases from J, leaving 9 bases between. In nucleotides, the CDR3 is TGTGCCAGCTCACCACGACAGAATAATAATTCACCCCTCCACTTT. Amino acid sequence: CASSPRQNNNSPLHF. Full variable domain (outside the CDR3, taken from reference TRBV18 and TRBJ1-6): NAGVMQNPRHLVRRRGQEARLRCSPMKGHSHVYWYRQLPEEGLKFMVYLQKENIIDESGMPKERFSAEFPKEGPSILRIQQVVRGDSAAYFCASSPRQNNNSPLHFGNGTRLTVT.

The CDR3 spells CSVAIQENSGYTF. CDR3 bases: TGCAGCGTGGCCATACAGGAGAATAGTGGCTACACCTTC. The V gene is TRBV29-1, the J gene TRBJ1-2; tentative D call: TRBD1 (5 bases). CDR3 length equals 13 residues. Looked up from germline, CDR1 is SQVTM and CDR2 is ANQGSEA. Trimming removed 6 bases from V and 7 bases from J, with 18 bases in between.

The chain employs TRBV15 and TRBJ2-1, with no clear D. Trimming took off 0 bases at V and 0 bases at J, with 6 bases between the two ends. Germline assignment: CDR1 LNHNV and CDR2 YYDKDF (reference sequence). The CDR3 has 15 residues. The CDR3 DNA reads as TGTGCCACCAGCAGAGAAATGAGCTCCTACAATGAGCAGTTCTTC. Protein sequence: CATSREMSSYNEQFF.

This chain links TRBV7-8 with TRBJ2-7; D remains ambiguous. The V gene lost 3 bases and the J gene lost 2 bases, with 11 bases spanning the gap. Germline values: CDR1 SGHVS, CDR2 FQNEAQ. The CDR3 has 14 amino acids. CDR3 DNA sequence: TGTGCCAGCAGCTTGGATTACGGAACCTACGAGCAGTACTTC. Its translation: CASSLDYGTYEQYF.

The chain has TRBV18 and TRBJ1-2; a possible D gene is TRBD1 (5 bases). Between the trimmed V and J ends, which lost 3 bases and 4 bases, there was a span of 9 bases. Germline CDR1 KGHSH, CDR2 LQKENI. The CDR3 covers 13 residues. Written as DNA, the CDR3 is TGTGCCAGCTCACCCGACAGCTTCTATGGCTACACCTTC. Translating gives CASSPDSFYGYTF. Variable domain in full (rest from reference TRBV18 and TRBJ1-2): NAGVMQNPRHLVRRRGQEARLRCSPMKGHSHVYWYRQLPEEGLKFMVYLQKENIIDESGMPKERFSAEFPKEGPSILRIQQVVRGDSAAYFCASSPDSFYGYTFGSGTRLTVV.

The chain employs TRBV19 and TRBJ1-2, with a weak D call TRBD1 (5 bases). V was trimmed by 5 bases and J by 8 bases, leaving 15 bases between them. Germline V gives CDR1 LNHDA, CDR2 SQIVND (reference sequence). The CDR3 is made up of 13 amino acids. CDR3: CASSPRSGNGYTF. Written as DNA, the CDR3 is TGTGCCAGTAGTCCTCGGTCAGGGAACGGCTACACCTTC.

The gene calls are TRBV21-1 and TRBJ2-3. TRBV21-1 is a known pseudogene. This CDR3 has 12 residues. The CDR3 reads CASSTQVDTQYF. CDR3 in DNA: TGTGCCAGCAGCACTCAAGTAGATACGCAGTATTTT.

In this sample, this clone turned up once. This rearrangement joins TRBV15 to TRBJ2-3, with D perhaps matching TRBD1 or TRBD2 (5 bases each). This CDR3 comprises 17 residues. Deletions cut 0 bases from V and 1 base from J, with 14 bases between. Germline CDR1 and CDR2: LNHNV and YYDKDF (reference sequence). The CDR3 sequence is CATSRDHLGDRTDTQYF. The CDR3 nucleotides read TGTGCCACCAGCAGAGATCATTTGGGGGACCGCACAGATACGCAGTATTTT.

Comments on this clone: One junction end does not reproduce the germline sequence, and a read error may be involved. The chain joins TRBV7-7 to TRBJ2-7, with D maybe TRBD1 (5 bases). This CDR3 has 13 amino acids. From germline, CDR1 is SSHAT and CDR2 FNYEAQ (reference sequence). The CDR3: CASSAHLQGEQYF. CDR3 DNA: TGTGCTAGCAGCGCCCACCTTCAGGGCGAGCAGTACTTC.

The V gene is TRBV6-5, the J gene TRBJ2-5, with TRBD2 matching 14 bases. This CDR3 contains 15 residues. Looked up from germline, CDR1 is MNHEY and CDR2 is SVGAGI. V shed 6 bases, J shed 6 bases, and the junction held 6 bases outside the gene matches. CDR3 DNA sequence: TGTGCCAGCAGACTGACTAGCGGGGGGGCTCAGACCCAGTACTTC. It codes for CASRLTSGGAQTQYF.

The chain couples TRBV9 to TRBJ2-2; D uncertain. Trimming shortened V by 4 bases and J by 5 bases, and 9 bases separated the two germline ends. Per germline, CDR1 SGDLS and CDR2 YYNGEE. CDR3 length equals 13 residues. CDR3 DNA sequence: TGTGCCAGCAGCTTCCATCAGACCGGGGAGCTGTTTTTT. Translation: CASSFHQTGELFF.

The chain recombines TRBV28 with TRBJ1-2; D remains unclear. The V gene's germline CDR1 is MDHEN and CDR2 SYDVKM. The CDR3 runs 12 residues. V was pared by 7 bases and J by 7 bases, with 13 bases between. In DNA form, the CDR3 reads TGTGCCAGCACAACCTCCCTCGGTGGCTACACCTTC. Its protein is CASTTSLGGYTF.

The chain uses TRBV27 and TRBJ2-7; D perhaps matches TRBD2 (5 bases). The ends were cut back, 1 base at V and 2 bases at J, with 12 bases in the middle. CDR3 length: 15 amino acids. CDR1 is MNHEY and CDR2 is SMNVEV in the germline V gene (reference sequence). The CDR3 spells CASSLYPGSPYEQYF. The CDR3 region has the DNA TGTGCCAGCAGTTTATATCCGGGGTCCCCCTACGAGCAGTACTTC.

This clone was detected only a few times. The chain combines TRBV7-9 with TRBJ2-4; 8 bases are shared with TRBD1. The CDR3 runs to 16 residues. Losses at the gene ends were 5 bases for V and 1 base for J; bases not matched to a gene: 7. Looked up from germline, CDR1 is SEHNR and CDR2 is FQNEAQ (reference sequence). CDR3 nucleotides: TGTGCCAGCAGCCTCGGACAGGGTGGGGCCAAAAACATTCAGTACTTC. Its protein is CASSLGQGGAKNIQYF.

This clone was picked up one time. The chain combines TRBV11-1 with TRBJ2-7; D might be TRBD2 (5 bases). CDR3 length equals 14 residues. Germline V gene lookup returns CDR1 SGHAT and CDR2 FQDESV (reference sequence). Trimming left V 5 bases short and J 0 bases short, with 11 bases between. CDR3 in DNA: TGTGCCAGCAGCCTAAGCGGTCCCTCCTACGAGCAGTACTTC. This gives the protein CASSLSGPSYEQYF.